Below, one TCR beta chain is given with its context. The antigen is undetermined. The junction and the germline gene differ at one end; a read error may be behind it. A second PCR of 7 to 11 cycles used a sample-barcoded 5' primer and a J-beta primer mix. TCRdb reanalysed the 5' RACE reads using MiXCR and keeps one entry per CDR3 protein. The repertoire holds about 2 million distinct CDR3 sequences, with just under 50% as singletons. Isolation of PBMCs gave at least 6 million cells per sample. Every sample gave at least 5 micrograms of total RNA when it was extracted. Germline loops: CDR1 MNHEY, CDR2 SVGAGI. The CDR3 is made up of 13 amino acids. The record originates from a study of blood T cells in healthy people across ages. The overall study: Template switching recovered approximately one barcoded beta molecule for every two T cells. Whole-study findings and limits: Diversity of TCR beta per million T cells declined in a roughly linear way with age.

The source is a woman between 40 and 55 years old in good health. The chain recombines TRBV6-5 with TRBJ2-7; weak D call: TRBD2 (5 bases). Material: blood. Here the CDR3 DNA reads TGTACCAGCAGTAGGTTTAGTGAGGGCGAGCAGTACTTC. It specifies CTSSRFSEGEQYF.